This TCR beta chain stems from a study of T cells in Graves' hyperthyroidism and ophthalmopathy (dated by TCRdb to about 2019). Broadly, across the study: Peripheral blood samples were taken at initial diagnosis, before any treatment was given. Prospective prediction of ophthalmopathy was tested in an independent validation cohort consisting of fewer than 20 hyperthyroidism patients and 15 or so patients who later progressed to ophthalmopathy. In several Graves' hyperthyroidism patients, the study also compared T-cell repertoires from thyroid tissue with T-cell repertoires from blood. A discovery cohort of approximately 97 patients, approximately 45 with Graves' ophthalmopathy and about 60 with stable Graves' hyperthyroidism, was used to find distinguishing TCR V-J signatures. The paper describes TCR Vbeta CDR3 sequencing of around 130 peripheral blood samples, made up of fewer than 50 ophthalmopathy patients, approximately 76 hyperthyroidism patients and 17 progressor patients. The 75 to 100 discovery patients were randomly split 7:3 into training and test sets. Once sampling was done, hyperthyroidism patients were given methimazole at a starting dose of 30 mg daily, whereas ophthalmopathy patients were given high-dose intravenous methylprednisolone.

Hyperthyroidism patients were newly diagnosed, had a disease duration of under 2 months, and were aged 18 to 65 years. Any patient with an uncontrolled infection, another autoimmune disease, pregnancy or lactation was excluded. Clinical symptoms, serum thyroxine and TRAb, thyroid ultrasound, and orbital computed tomography formed the basis for the diagnoses. Blood from progressor patients was drawn when they were first diagnosed with hyperthyroidism, before any ophthalmopathy symptoms appeared. Ficoll-Paque density gradient centrifugation was used to isolate PBMCs from 8 to 10 ml of fresh peripheral blood. Progressor patients were initially diagnosed with Graves' hyperthyroidism and developed ophthalmopathy during follow-up. Total RNA was extracted using Trizol reagent, and RNA quality was assessed on an Agilent 2100 Bioanalyzer. A word on this clonotype: The clone's antigen remains unknown. It has no much larger one-base neighbor in the sample; base qualities were not kept.

The TCR beta CDR3 regions were amplified from the RNA transcripts. A first-round RT-PCR of the TCR CDR3 used the HTBI primer set with the Qiagen OneStep RT-PCR kit. Libraries were constructed in a second round of multiplex PCR, after which size selection and purification were carried out. Paired-end sequencing of the libraries was performed with 100 bp reads on an Illumina HiSeq2000. On the study's bioinformatics: SOAPnuke was used to process the raw data, with reads discarded if the reads contained adapters or uncalled bases, had a mean Phred below 15, or lacked an exact constant-primer or identifier match. High-quality paired reads were merged with COPE v1.2.5, and unique nucleotide sequences were defined as clonotypes. Clonotypes were aligned to IMGT TRBV, TRBD and TRBJ reference segments using MiTCR v1.1. Analysis was restricted to V-J combinations with a frequency above 0.0001, which covered 99% to 99.2% of repertoires. A TCS score was defined as the ratio between F50 (clonal expansion) and ExV (chaos), using BLOSUM62-based TCRdist between CDR3 peptides within each V-J. Welch's t-statistics and random forest reduced around 510 V-J features to under 15, which were used in a naive Bayes classifier (R e1071). Through fastp at Q25 and MiXCR, TCRdb rebuilt clones from the public reads, retaining in-frame beta chains. Identical CDR3 proteins give one entry, which carries the most common genes and DNA. The V and J calls here are based on TCRdb, not the publication. The sample profile shows 140,000 or so distinct CDR3 sequences; approximately 24% of them were found once. The ten largest clones add up to roughly 71% of the sample.

CDR1 and CDR2 are drawn from the germline V gene: SQVTM, ANQGSEA. Reading from cysteine to phenylalanine, the CDR3 counts 13 amino acids. Of all the DNA, just the CDR3 is kept, 39 bases in frame from base 1. The germline ends are 11 bases apart after V is trimmed by 1 base and J by 5 bases. General study outcomes and caveats: Blood samples also contained most of the expanded thyroid clonotypes (frequency above 0.001), which suggests that blood repertoires may reflect thyroid immune responses. No statistical method was used to fix the sample size in advance, and group allocation was not hidden from the investigators. In validation, the model predicted progression to ophthalmopathy with 55% to 71% sensitivity and about 73% specificity, a median of approximately 6.5 months before onset. A model built on a 13 V-J signature distinguished ophthalmopathy from stable hyperthyroidism, reaching roughly 88% sensitivity and around 81% specificity in cross-validation and 80%/75% in testing.

The sequence was collected from a woman in her forties or fifties with Graves' hyperthyroidism that later progressed to Graves' ophthalmopathy. Input material: blood. The chain is assembled from TRBV29-1 and TRBJ1-2, with a tentative D gene TRBD1 over 5 matching bases. CDR3 region: CSVEGGAGYGYTF. The sequenced DNA is TGCAGCGTTGAAGGAGGGGCCGGGTATGGCTACACCTTC.